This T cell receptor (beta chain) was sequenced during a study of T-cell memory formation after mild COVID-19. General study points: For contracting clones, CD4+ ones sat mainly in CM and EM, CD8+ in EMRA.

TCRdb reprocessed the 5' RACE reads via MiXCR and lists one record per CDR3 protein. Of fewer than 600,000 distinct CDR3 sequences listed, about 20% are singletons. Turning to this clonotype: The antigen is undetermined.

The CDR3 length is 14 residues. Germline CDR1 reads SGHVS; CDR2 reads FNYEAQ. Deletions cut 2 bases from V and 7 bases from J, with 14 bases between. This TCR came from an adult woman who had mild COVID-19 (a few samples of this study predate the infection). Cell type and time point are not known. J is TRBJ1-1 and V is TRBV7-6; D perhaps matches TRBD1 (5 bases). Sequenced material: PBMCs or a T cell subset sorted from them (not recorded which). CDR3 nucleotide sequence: TGTGCCAGCAGCTTAATGAGGGGTTCCGGTGAAGCTTTCTTT. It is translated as CASSLMRGSGEAFF.